The rows below give T cell receptor beta chains drawn from one sample of a study of blood T cell repertoires in COVID-19. The data were produced by immunoSEQ multiplex PCR, yet TCRdb's version contains in-frame clones alone and is incomplete. Among approximately 250,000 clones listed, just under 85% were seen once. Sequenced material: peripheral blood. Source of these receptors: a middle-aged man with acute or convalescent COVID-19. CDR3s include the opening cysteine and the closing phenylalanine or tryptophan. A D gene is named only where the DNA matches it firmly. The size field is filled for only some rows; it gives once, few, many or a size class.

J: TRBJ1-1; V: TRBV5-1; D: NA; size: few; DNA: TGCGCCAGCAGCCCTCATCAGGGTACTAACACTGAAGCTTTCTTT; CDR3: CASSPHQGTNTEAFF
J: TRBJ2-7; V: TRBV11-2; D: NA; size: NA; DNA: TGTGCCAGCAGCTTAGAAAGGGGGGGGCCTAACGAGCAGTACTTC; CDR3: CASSLERGGPNEQYF
J: TRBJ1-2; V: TRBV5-1; D: NA; size: NA; DNA: TGCGCCAGCAGCTTGGGGCAAGACAGTGACTATGGCTACACCTTC; CDR3: CASSLGQDSDYGYTF
J: TRBJ2-1; V: TRBV5-1; D: TRBD2; size: NA; DNA: TGCGCCAGCAGCTTTTCGACTAGCGTTATAGAGCAGTTCTTC; CDR3: CASSFSTSVIEQFF
J: TRBJ2-3; V: TRBV5-1; D: TRBD2; size: once; DNA: TGCGCCAGCAGCGCGGAACACGGAGCGGGAGAAGCGCAGTATTTT; CDR3: CASSAEHGAGEAQYF
J: TRBJ1-1; V: TRBV25-1; D: TRBD1; size: NA; DNA: TGTGCCAGCAGTGAATACGGGGCAAACAGGGGACCGAACACTGAAGCTTTCTTT; CDR3: CASSEYGANRGPNTEAFF
J: TRBJ2-4; V: TRBV27; D: TRBD2; size: NA; DNA: TGTGCCAGCAGTGTGGGACTAGCTGGAAACATTCAGTACTTC; CDR3: CASSVGLAGNIQYF
J: TRBJ1-6; V: TRBV2; D: NA; size: few; DNA: TGTGCCAGCAGTGAAGCGCTTTCTGCGAAATTTTTCCCCTATAATTCACCCCTCCACTTT; CDR3: CASSEALSAKFFPYNSPLHF
J: TRBJ1-1; V: TRBV4-2; D: NA; size: NA; DNA: TGTGCCAGCAGCCAAGACGAAGCTTACAGGGATTTTGACCCGAACACTGAAGCTTTCTTT; CDR3: CASSQDEAYRDFDPNTEAFF
J: TRBJ1-2; V: TRBV7-3; D: NA; size: NA; DNA: TGTGCCAGCAGCTTAACCAGCCAGGGAGGCTACACCTTC; CDR3: CASSLTSQGGYTF
J: TRBJ2-2; V: TRBV24-1; D: NA; size: NA; DNA: TGTGCCACCAGTGATTTGCGGGGGGCAAACACCGGGGAGCTGTTTTTT; CDR3: CATSDLRGANTGELFF
J: TRBJ2-1; V: TRBV3-1/TRBV3-2; D: NA; size: NA; DNA: TGTGCCAGCAGCCAAATAGCGGACTCCGACAATGAGCAGTTCTTC; CDR3: CASSQIADSDNEQFF
J: TRBJ1-2; V: TRBV7-9; D: TRBD1; size: NA; DNA: TGTGCCAGCAGCTTAGAGGCAGGGGGTGATGGCTACACCTTC; CDR3: CASSLEAGGDGYTF
J: TRBJ1-1; V: TRBV3-1/TRBV3-2; D: NA; size: once; DNA: TGTGCCAGCAGCCAAGATCGTTCTGGAGCAGGGGTTAAAGCTTTCTTT; CDR3: CASSQDRSGAGVKAFF
J: TRBJ2-1; V: TRBV27; D: TRBD2; size: NA; DNA: TGTGCCAGCAGTTTCCAGCGGGGGAACTACAATGAGCAGTTCTTC; CDR3: CASSFQRGNYNEQFF
J: TRBJ1-1; V: TRBV6-5; D: TRBD1; size: few; DNA: TGTGCCAGCGCTCTCAGGACAGGGGCAAGGAGTGAAGCTTTCTTT; CDR3: CASALRTGARSEAFF
J: TRBJ1-3; V: TRBV5-1; D: NA; size: once; DNA: TGCGCCAGCAGTCCGGGGAGGAGCTCTGGAAACACCATATATTTT; CDR3: CASSPGRSSGNTIYF
J: TRBJ1-5; V: TRBV12-3/TRBV12-4; D: NA; size: NA; DNA: TGTGCCAGCAGAAGGGGACACAATCAGCCCCAGCATTTT; CDR3: CASRRGHNQPQHF
J: TRBJ2-7; V: TRBV7-9; D: NA; size: once; DNA: TGTGCCAGTGATGAACAGGGTGGGCAATACTTC; CDR3: CASDEQGGQYF
J: TRBJ2-1; V: TRBV7-8; D: TRBD2; size: NA; DNA: TGTGCCAGCAGCTTAGCGGGGACTAGCGGGAGCTGGGTCGTTGAGCAGTTCTTC; CDR3: CASSLAGTSGSWVVEQFF
J: TRBJ2-2; V: TRBV2; D: NA; size: NA; DNA: TGTGCCAGCAGCCCCTCGGAACTAGTGATCGGGGAGCTGTTTTTT; CDR3: CASSPSELVIGELFF
J: TRBJ1-6; V: TRBV2; D: NA; size: NA; DNA: TGTGCCACTCCCGCCCAAGGAGCTAATTCACCCCTCCACTTT; CDR3: CATPAQGANSPLHF
J: TRBJ2-1; V: TRBV5-1; D: NA; size: NA; DNA: TGCGCCAGCAGCGTTGACAGGCTAGCGGTGAATGAGCAGTTCTTC; CDR3: CASSVDRLAVNEQFF
J: TRBJ2-5; V: TRBV5-8; D: NA; size: NA; DNA: TGTGCCAGCAGCCGGCTGTCCCAGCGAGAGACCCAGTACTTC; CDR3: CASSRLSQRETQYF
J: TRBJ1-2; V: TRBV28; D: NA; size: NA; DNA: TGTGCCAGCAGTTTGGTCTCAGATGGCTACACCTTC; CDR3: CASSLVSDGYTF
J: TRBJ2-7; V: TRBV19; D: NA; size: few; DNA: TGTGCCAGTAGTATAGACTGGGGCCCCTACGAGCAGTACTTC; CDR3: CASSIDWGPYEQYF
J: TRBJ2-7; V: TRBV2; D: TRBD2; size: NA; DNA: TGTGCCAGCAGCCGATCTAGCGGGAGTCCGTACGAGCAGTACTTC; CDR3: CASSRSSGSPYEQYF
J: TRBJ1-1; V: TRBV27; D: NA; size: NA; DNA: TGTGCCAGCAGTTCTCTGGGAGTCACTGAAGCTTTCTTT; CDR3: CASSSLGVTEAFF
J: TRBJ2-2; V: TRBV10-3; D: NA; size: NA; DNA: TGTGCCATCAGTGAGTTACTAGATTCGAACACCGGGGAGCTGTTTTTT; CDR3: CAISELLDSNTGELFF
J: TRBJ2-7; V: TRBV9; D: TRBD1; size: NA; DNA: TGTGCCAGCAGCGTATTACCGGGACAGCTCTACGAGCAGTACTTC; CDR3: CASSVLPGQLYEQYF
J: TRBJ2-7; V: TRBV30; D: TRBD2; size: NA; DNA: TGTGCCTGGAAAGGGAGCGGGAGGGCCTTTCGCCGGGGATACGAGCAGTACTTC; CDR3: CAWKGSGRAFRRGYEQYF
J: TRBJ2-7; V: TRBV6-5; D: TRBD1; size: NA; DNA: TGTGCCACCTACAGGGGATACGAGCAGTACTTC; CDR3: CATYRGYEQYF
J: TRBJ1-1; V: TRBV5-1; D: NA; size: few; DNA: TGCGCCAGCAGCCCACGGGAATTAGGGGGGAACACTGAAGCTTTCTTT; CDR3: CASSPRELGGNTEAFF
J: TRBJ2-1; V: TRBV5-1; D: NA; size: NA; DNA: TGCGCCAGCTCTCGGGTCGCGCGATCGTATGAGCAGTTCTTC; CDR3: CASSRVARSYEQFF
J: TRBJ1-1; V: TRBV18; D: NA; size: NA; DNA: TGTGCCGGCCACTACGGTCAGAACACTGAAGCTTTCTTT; CDR3: CAGHYGQNTEAFF